This TCR beta chain emerged from a study of early T cells in non-severe SARS-CoV-2 infection. Study background: Bulk RNA taken from unsorted whole blood was sequenced, leaving chains unpaired. Findings and caveats of the study: Clonotype matching in VDJdb favored anti-spike CD8 responses and did not capture private and CD4 specificities.

There are a few counts of this clonotype. No antigen is known for it. V was shortened by 3 bases and J by 3 bases, with 12 bases between the two germline ends. CDR1 is DFQATT and CDR2 is SNEGSKA in the germline V gene (reference sequence). This CDR3 is built from 13 residues. Tagging with unique molecular identifiers was applied to individual cDNA molecules. TCRdb processed the 5' RACE reads anew with MiXCR; each CDR3 protein has one entry. The sample holds approximately 90,000 distinct CDR3 sequences, roughly 17% seen once. Source: whole blood, taken at baseline. The V gene is TRBV20-1, the J gene TRBJ2-7; no definite D call. This clonotype originated in an adult who was a healthcare worker with PCR-confirmed SARS-CoV-2 infection or an uninfected control (not recorded which). CDR3 nucleotide sequence: TGCAGTGCTAGGCCGCTTAACAACTACGAGCAGTACTTC. This encodes CSARPLNNYEQYF.